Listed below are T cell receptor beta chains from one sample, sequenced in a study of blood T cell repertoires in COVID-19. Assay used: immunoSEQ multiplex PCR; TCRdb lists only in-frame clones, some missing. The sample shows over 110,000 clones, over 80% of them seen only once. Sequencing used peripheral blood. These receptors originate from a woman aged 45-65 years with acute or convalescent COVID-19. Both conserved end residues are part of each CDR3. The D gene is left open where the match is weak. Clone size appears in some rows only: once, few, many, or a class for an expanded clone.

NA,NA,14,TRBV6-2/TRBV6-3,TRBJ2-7,CASSYQRGAYEQYF,TGTGCCAGCAGTTACCAACGCGGGGCCTACGAGCAGTACTTC
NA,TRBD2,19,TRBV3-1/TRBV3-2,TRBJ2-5,CASSQGSSGRAGDQETQYF,TGTGCCAGCAGCCAAGGGTCTAGCGGGAGGGCCGGGGACCAAGAGACCCAGTACTTC
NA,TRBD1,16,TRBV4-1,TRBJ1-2,CASSQEGQDSNYGYTF,TGCGCCAGCAGCCAAGAGGGACAGGATTCTAACTATGGCTACACCTTC
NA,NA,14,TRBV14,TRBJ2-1,CASSQGLPVVAQFF,TGTGCCAGCAGCCAAGGACTCCCAGTGGTGGCGCAGTTCTTC
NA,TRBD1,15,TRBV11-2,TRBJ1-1,CASSLYRGLNTEAFF,TGTGCCAGCAGCCTTTACAGGGGGTTGAACACTGAAGCTTTCTTT
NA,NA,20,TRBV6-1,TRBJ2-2,CASSELSPLTPVANTGELFF,TGTGCCAGCAGTGAATTAAGCCCTTTGACACCAGTAGCGAACACCGGGGAGCTGTTTTTT
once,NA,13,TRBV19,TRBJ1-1,CASTLALNTEAFF,TGTGCCAGTACCCTAGCTTTGAACACTGAAGCTTTCTTT
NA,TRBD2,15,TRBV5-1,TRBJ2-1,CASSLRSGSTNEQFF,TGCGCCAGCAGCTTAAGGAGCGGGAGTACTAATGAGCAGTTCTTC
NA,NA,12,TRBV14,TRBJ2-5,CASSQQWETQYF,TGTGCCAGCAGCCAACAGTGGGAGACCCAGTACTTC
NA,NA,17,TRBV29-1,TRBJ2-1,CSVERSGLNSVAYEQFF,TGCAGCGTTGAAAGGTCGGGTCTCAATTCGGTGGCGTATGAGCAGTTCTTC
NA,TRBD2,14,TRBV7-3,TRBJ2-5,CASSLAGGLETQYF,TGTGCCAGCAGCTTAGCGGGGGGGCTTGAGACCCAGTACTTC
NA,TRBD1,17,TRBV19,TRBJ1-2,CASSMGQGFTTNYGYTF,TGTGCCAGTAGTATGGGACAGGGGTTCACCACTAACTATGGCTACACCTTC
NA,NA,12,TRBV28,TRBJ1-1,CASSLALGEAFF,TGTGCCAGCAGTTTGGCTCTTGGTGAAGCTTTCTTT
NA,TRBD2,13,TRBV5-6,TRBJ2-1,CASSLVTGGEQFF,TGTGCCAGCAGCTTGGTCACGGGAGGGGAGCAGTTCTTC
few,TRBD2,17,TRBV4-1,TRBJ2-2,CASSQPSGLAGTGELFF,TGCGCCAGCAGCCAACCCTCGGGACTAGCGGGGACCGGGGAGCTGTTTTTT
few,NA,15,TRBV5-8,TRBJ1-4,CASSANRVGREKLFF,TGTGCCAGCAGCGCGAACAGGGTGGGGCGTGAAAAACTGTTTTTT
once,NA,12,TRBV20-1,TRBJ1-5,CSASKGDQPQHF,TGCAGTGCTAGTAAAGGGGATCAGCCCCAGCATTTT
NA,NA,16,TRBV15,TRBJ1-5,CATSRDRAPGGQPQHF,TGTGCCACCAGCAGAGATCGGGCGCCGGGAGGGCAGCCCCAGCATTTT
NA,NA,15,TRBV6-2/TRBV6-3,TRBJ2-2,CASSIDYPNTGELFF,TGTGCCAGCAGTATAGACTATCCGAACACCGGGGAGCTGTTTTTT
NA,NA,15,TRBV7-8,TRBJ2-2,CASSLRLTNTGELFF,TGTGCCAGCAGCTTAAGACTAACGAACACCGGGGAGCTGTTTTTT
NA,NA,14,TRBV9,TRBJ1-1,CASSVAQGGTEAFF,TGTGCCAGCAGCGTAGCTCAGGGTGGGACTGAAGCTTTCTTT
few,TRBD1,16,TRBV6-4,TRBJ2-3,CASSDRGGFSTDTQYF,TGTGCCAGCAGTGACAGAGGGGGCTTCAGCACAGATACGCAGTATTTT
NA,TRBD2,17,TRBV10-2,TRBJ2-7,CASSDLRGTSGSGEQYF,TGCGCCAGCAGTGACTTAAGAGGGACTAGCGGGAGCGGGGAGCAGTACTTC
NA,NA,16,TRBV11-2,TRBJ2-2,CASTRADRINTGELFF,TGTGCCAGCACACGTGCCGACAGGATTAACACCGGGGAGCTGTTTTTT
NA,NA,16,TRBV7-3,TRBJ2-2,CASSLNSRSNTGELFF,TGTGCCAGCAGCTTAAACAGCCGATCGAACACCGGGGAGCTGTTTTTT